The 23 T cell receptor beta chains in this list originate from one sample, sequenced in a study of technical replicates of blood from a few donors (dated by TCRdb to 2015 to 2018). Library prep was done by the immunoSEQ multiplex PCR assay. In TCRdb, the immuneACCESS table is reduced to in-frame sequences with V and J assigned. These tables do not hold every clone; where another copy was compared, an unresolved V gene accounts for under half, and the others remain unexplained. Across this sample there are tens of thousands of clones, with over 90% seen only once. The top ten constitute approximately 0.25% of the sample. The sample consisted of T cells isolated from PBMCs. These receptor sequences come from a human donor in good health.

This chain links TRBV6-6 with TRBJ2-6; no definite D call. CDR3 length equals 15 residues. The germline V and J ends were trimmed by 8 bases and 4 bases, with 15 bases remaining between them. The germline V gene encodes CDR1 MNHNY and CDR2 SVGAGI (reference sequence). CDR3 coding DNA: TGTGCCAGCGAACAAAACCCCACGGGGGCCAACGTCCTGACTTTC. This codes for CASEQNPTGANVLTF.

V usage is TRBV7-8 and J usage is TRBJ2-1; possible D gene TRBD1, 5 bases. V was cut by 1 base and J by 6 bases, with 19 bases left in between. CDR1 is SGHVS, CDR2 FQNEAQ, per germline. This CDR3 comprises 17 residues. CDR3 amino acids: CASSLVRPANRGNEQFF. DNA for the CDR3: TGTGCCAGCAGCTTAGTACGACCGGCCAATAGGGGCAATGAGCAGTTCTTC.

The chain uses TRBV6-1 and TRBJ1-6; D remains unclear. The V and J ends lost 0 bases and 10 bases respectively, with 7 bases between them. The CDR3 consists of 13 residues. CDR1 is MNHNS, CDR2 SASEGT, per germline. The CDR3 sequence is CASSEARRSPLHF. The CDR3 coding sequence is TGTGCCAGCAGTGAAGCGCGCCGGTCACCCCTCCACTTT.

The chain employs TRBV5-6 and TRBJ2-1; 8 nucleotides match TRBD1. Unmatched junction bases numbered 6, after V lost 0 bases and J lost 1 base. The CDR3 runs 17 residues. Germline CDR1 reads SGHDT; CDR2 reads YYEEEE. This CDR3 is CASSLATGVGSYNEQFF. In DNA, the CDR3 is TGTGCCAGCAGCTTGGCGACAGGGGTCGGGTCCTACAATGAGCAGTTCTTC.

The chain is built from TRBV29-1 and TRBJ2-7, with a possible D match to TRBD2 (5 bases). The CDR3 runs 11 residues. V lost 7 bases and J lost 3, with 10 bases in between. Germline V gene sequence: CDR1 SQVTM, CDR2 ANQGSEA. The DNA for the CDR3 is TGCAGCGGGGAGTCCGGCTACGAGCAGTACTTC. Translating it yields CSGESGYEQYF.

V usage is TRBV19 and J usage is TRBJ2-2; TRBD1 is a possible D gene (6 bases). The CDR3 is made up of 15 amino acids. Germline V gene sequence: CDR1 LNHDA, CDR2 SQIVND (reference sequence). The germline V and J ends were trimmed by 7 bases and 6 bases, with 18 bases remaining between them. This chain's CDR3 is CASISGTPRSGELFF. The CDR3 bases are TGTGCCAGTATCAGTGGGACACCCCGGTCCGGGGAGCTGTTTTTT.

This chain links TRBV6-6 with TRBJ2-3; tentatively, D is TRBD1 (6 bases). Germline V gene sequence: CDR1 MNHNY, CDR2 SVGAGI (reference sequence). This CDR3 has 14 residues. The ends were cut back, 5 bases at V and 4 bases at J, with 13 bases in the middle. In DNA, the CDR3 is TGTGCCAGCAGTCTCCAGCAGGGGCCAGATACGCAGTATTTT. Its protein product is CASSLQQGPDTQYF.

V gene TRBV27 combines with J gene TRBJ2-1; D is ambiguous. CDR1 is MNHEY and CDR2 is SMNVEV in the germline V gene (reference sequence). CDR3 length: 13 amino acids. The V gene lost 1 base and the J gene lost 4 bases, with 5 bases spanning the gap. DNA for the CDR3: TGTGCCAGCAGTTTATATCCATACAATGAGCAGTTCTTC. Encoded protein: CASSLYPYNEQFF.

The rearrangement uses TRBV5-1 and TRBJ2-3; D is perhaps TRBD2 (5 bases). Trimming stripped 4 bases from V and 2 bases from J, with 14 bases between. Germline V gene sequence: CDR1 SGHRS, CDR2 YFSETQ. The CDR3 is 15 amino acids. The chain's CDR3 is CASSLTERLTDTQYF. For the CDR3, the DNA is TGCGCCAGCAGCCTCACTGAGCGGCTCACAGATACGCAGTATTTT.

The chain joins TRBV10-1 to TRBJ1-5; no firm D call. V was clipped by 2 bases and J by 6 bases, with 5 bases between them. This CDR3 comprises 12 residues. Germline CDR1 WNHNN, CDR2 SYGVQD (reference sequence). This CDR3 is CASSEGLQPQHF. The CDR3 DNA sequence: TGCGCCAGCAGTGAGGGGCTTCAGCCCCAGCATTTT.

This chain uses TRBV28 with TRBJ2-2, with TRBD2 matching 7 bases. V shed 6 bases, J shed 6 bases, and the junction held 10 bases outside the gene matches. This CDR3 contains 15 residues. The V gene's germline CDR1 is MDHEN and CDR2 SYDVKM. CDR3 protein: CASRSREKWAGELFF. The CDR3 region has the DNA TGTGCCAGCAGGTCGCGGGAGAAGTGGGCCGGGGAGCTGTTTTTT. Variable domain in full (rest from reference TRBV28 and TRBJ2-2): DVKVTQSSRYLVKRTGEKVFLECVQDMDHENMFWYRQDPGLGLRLIYFSYDVKMKEKGDIPEGYSVSREKKERFSLILESASTNQTSMYLCASRSREKWAGELFFGEGSRLTVL.

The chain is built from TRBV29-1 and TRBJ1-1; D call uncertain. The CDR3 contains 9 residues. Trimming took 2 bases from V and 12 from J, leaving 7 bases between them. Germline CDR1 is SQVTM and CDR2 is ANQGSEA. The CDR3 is CSVETGTFF. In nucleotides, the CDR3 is TGCAGCGTTGAAACGGGGACTTTCTTT.

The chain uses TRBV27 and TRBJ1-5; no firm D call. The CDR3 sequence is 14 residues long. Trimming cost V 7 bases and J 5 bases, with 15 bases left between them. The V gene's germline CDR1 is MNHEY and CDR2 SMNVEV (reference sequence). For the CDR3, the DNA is TGTGCCAGCACTCCACGAGGGAACTATCAGCCCCAGCATTTT. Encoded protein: CASTPRGNYQPQHF.

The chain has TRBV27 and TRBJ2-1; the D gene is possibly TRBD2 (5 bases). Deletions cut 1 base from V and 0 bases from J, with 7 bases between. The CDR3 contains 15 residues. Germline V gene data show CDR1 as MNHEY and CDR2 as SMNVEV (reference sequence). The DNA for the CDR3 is TGTGCCAGCAGTTTATTGGGGAGCTCCTACAATGAGCAGTTCTTC. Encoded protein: CASSLLGSSYNEQFF.

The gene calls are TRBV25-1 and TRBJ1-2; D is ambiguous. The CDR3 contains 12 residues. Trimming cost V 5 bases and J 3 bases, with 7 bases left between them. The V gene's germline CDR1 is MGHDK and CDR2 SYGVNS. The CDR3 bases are TGTGCCAGCAGTTTAGTGGACTATGGCTACACCTTC. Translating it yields CASSLVDYGYTF.

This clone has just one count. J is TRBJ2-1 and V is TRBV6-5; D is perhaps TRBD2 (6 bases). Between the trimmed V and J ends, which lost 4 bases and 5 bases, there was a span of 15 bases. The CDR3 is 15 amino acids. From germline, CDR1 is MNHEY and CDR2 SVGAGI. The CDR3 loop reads CASSLGTLRNNEQFF. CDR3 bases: TGTGCCAGCAGTTTAGGGACTCTTCGTAACAATGAGCAGTTCTTC.

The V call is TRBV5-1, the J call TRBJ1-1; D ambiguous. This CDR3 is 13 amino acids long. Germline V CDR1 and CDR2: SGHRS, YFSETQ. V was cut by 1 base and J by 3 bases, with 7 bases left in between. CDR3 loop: CASSLRGYTEAFF. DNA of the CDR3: TGCGCCAGCAGCTTGAGAGGATACACTGAAGCTTTCTTT. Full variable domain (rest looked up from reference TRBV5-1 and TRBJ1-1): KAGVTQTPRYLIKTRGQQVTLSCSPISGHRSVSWYQQTPGQGLQFLFEYFSETQRNKGNFPGRFSGRQFSNSRSEMNVSTLELGDSALYLCASSLRGYTEAFFGQGTRLTVV.

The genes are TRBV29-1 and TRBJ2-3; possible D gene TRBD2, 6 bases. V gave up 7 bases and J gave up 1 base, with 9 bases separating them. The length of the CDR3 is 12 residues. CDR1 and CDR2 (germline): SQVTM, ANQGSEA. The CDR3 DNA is TGCAGCGCCGGGGGTGGCACAGATACGCAGTATTTT. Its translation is CSAGGGTDTQYF.

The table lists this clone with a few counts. The CDR3 region has the DNA TGCGCCAGCAGCAATTCGGGGATTGAAGCTTTCTTT. It encodes CASSNSGIEAFF. The gene calls are TRBV5-1 and TRBJ1-1; the D is unclear. The length of the CDR3 is 12 residues. CDR1 and CDR2 (germline): SGHRS, YFSETQ. Trimming left V 4 bases short and J 7 bases short, with 11 bases between.

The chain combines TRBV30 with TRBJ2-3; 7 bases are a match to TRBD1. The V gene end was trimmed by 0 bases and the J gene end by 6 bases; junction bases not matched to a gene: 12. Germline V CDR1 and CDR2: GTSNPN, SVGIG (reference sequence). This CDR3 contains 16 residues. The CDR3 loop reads CAWSVHGPPRGDTQYF. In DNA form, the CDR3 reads TGTGCCTGGAGTGTGCATGGACCCCCCAGGGGGGATACGCAGTATTTT.

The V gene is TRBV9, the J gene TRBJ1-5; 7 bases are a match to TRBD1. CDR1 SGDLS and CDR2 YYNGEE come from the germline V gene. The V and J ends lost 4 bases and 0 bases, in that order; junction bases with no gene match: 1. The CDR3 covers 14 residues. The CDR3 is CASSTGVSNQPQHF. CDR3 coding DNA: TGTGCCAGCAGCACAGGGGTTAGCAATCAGCCCCAGCATTTT.

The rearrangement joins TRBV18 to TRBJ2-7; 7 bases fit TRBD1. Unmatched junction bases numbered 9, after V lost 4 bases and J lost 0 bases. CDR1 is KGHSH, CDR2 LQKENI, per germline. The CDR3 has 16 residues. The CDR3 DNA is TGTGCCAGCTCACTTAGGACAGGAGGCAGCTCCTACGAGCAGTACTTC. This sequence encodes CASSLRTGGSSYEQYF.

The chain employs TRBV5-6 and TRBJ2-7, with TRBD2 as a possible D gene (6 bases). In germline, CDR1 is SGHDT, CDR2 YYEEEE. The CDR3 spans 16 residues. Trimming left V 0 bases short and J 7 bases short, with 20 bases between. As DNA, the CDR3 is TGTGCCAGCAGCTTGGGGTTCGGGGGAGAAGTACGAGAGCAGTACTTC. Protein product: CASSLGFGGEVREQYF.